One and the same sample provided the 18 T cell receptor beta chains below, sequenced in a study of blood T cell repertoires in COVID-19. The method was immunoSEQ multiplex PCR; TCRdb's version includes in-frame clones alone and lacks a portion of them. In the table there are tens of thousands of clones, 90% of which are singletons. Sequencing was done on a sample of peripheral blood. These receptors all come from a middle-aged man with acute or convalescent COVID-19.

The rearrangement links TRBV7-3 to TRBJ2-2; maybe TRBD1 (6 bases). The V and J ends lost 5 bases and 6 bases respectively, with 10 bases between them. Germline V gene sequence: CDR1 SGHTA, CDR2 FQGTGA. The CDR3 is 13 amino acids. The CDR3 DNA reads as TGTGCCAGCAGCCAAACAGGGCCCGGGGAGCTGTTTTTT. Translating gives CASSQTGPGELFF.

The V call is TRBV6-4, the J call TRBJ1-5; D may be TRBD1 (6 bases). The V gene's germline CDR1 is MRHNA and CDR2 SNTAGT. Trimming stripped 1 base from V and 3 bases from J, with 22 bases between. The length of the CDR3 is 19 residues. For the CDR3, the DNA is TGTGCCAGCAGTGACTTAATGTGGGGGACACGGCCCTTCAATCAGCCCCAGCATTTT. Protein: CASSDLMWGTRPFNQPQHF.

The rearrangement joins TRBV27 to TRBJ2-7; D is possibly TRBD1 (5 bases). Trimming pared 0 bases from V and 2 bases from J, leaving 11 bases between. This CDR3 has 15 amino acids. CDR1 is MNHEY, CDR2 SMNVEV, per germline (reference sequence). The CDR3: CASSLSGRRPYEQYF. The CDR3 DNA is TGTGCCAGCAGTTTATCGGGGCGGCGTCCCTACGAGCAGTACTTC.

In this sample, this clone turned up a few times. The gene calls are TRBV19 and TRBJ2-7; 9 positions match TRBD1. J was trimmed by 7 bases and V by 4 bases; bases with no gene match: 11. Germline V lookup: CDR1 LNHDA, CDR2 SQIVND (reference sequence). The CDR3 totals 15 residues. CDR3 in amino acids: CASSRAQGARQEQYF. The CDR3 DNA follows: TGTGCCAGTAGTAGAGCACAGGGGGCCCGGCAGGAGCAGTACTTC. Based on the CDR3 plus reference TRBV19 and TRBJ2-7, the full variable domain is DGGITQSPKYLFRKEGQNVTLSCEQNLNHDAMYWYRQDPGQGLRLIYYSQIVNDFQKGDIAEGYSVSREKKESFPLTVTSAQKNPTAFYLCASSRAQGARQEQYFGPGTRLTVT.

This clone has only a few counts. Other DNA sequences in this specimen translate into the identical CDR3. In DNA form, the CDR3 reads TGTGCCAGTAGTAGACTAGCGGGTAACACCGGGGAGCTGTTTTTT. This sequence encodes CASSRLAGNTGELFF. The rearrangement links TRBV19 to TRBJ2-2; 10 bases map to TRBD2. Germline V gene data show CDR1 as LNHDA and CDR2 as SQIVND (reference sequence). This CDR3 is 15 amino acids long. V lost 4 bases to trimming and J lost 2 bases; unmatched junction nucleotides: 1.

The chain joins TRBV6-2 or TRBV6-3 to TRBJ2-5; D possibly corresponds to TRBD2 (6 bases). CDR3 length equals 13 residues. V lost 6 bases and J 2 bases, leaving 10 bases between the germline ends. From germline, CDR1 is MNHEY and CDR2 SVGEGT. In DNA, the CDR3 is TGTGCCAGCAGCCCGGACTATCAAGAGACCCAGTACTTC. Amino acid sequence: CASSPDYQETQYF.

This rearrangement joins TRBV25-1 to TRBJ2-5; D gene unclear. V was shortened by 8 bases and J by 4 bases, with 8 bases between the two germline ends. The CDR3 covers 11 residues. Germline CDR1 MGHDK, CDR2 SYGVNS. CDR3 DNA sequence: TGTGCCAGCGGCTCTGCAGAGACCCAGTACTTC. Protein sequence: CASGSAETQYF.

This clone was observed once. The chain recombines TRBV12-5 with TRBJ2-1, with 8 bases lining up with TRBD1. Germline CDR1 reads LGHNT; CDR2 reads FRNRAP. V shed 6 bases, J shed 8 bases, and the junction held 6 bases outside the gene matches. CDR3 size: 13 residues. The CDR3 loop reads CASGPDRGHEQFF. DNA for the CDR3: TGTGCTAGTGGCCCCGACAGGGGACATGAGCAGTTCTTC.

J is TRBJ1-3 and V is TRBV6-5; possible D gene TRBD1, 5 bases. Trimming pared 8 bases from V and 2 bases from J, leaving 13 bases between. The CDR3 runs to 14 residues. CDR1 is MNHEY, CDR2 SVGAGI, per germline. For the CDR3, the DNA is TGTGCCAGCGAGGTAAGGGGCGCTGGAAACACCATATATTTT. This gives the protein CASEVRGAGNTIYF.

The CDR3 sequence is CASSIGLAGNEQFF. The CDR3 DNA follows: TGTGCCAGTAGTATCGGACTAGCGGGAAATGAGCAGTTCTTC. This chain links TRBV19 with TRBJ2-1; 12 bases align to TRBD2. This CDR3 comprises 14 residues. From germline, CDR1 is LNHDA and CDR2 SQIVND (reference sequence). J was trimmed by 7 bases and V by 3 bases; bases with no gene match: 1.

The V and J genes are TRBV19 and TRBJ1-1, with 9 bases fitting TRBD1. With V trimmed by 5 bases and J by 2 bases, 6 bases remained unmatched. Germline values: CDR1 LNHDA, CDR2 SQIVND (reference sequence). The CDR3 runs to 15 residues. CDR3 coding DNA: TGTGCCAGTAGTCCCAGGACAGGGGTCAACACTGAAGCTTTCTTT. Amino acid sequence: CASSPRTGVNTEAFF.

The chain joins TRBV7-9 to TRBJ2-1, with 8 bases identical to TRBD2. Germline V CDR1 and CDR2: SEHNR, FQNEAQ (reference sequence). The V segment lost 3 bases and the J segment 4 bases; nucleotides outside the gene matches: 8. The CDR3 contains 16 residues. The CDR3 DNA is TGTGCCAGCAGCTTGAGACTAGCGCTATTATACAATGAGCAGTTCTTC. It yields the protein CASSLRLALLYNEQFF.

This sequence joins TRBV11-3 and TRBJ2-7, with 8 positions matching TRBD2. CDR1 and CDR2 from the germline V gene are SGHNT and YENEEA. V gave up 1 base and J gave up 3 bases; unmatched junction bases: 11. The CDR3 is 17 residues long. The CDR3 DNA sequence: TGTGCCAGCAGCTTAGGTAGCGGGGTAGCCCCATTCTACGAGCAGTACTTC. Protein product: CASSLGSGVAPFYEQYF.

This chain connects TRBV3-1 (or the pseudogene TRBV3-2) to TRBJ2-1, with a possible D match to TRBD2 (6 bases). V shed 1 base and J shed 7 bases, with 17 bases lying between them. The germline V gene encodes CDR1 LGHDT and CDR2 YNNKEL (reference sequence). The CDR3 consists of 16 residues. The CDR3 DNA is TGTGCCAGCAGCCAAGGGCCCCCGGGAGCAAGGAATGAGCAGTTCTTC. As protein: CASSQGPPGARNEQFF.

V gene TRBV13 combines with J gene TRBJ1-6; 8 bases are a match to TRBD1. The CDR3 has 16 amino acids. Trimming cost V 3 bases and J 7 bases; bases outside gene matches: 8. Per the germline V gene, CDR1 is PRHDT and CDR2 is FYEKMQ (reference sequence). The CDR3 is CASSFRTGTENSPLHF. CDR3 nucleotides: TGTGCCAGCAGCTTTCGGACAGGGACAGAAAATTCACCCCTCCACTTT.

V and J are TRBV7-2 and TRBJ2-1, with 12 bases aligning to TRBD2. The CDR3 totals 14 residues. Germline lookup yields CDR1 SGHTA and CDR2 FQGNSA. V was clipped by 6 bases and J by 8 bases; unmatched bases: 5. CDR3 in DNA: TGTGCCAGCAGACCAGGACTAGCGGGGCATGAGCAGTTCTTC. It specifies CASRPGLAGHEQFF. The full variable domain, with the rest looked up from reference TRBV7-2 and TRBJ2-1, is GAGVSQSPSNKVTEKGKDVELRCDPISGHTALYWYRQSLGQGLEFLIYFQGNSAPDKSGLPSDRFSAERTGGSVSTLTIQRTQQEDSAVYLCASRPGLAGHEQFFGPGTRLTVL.

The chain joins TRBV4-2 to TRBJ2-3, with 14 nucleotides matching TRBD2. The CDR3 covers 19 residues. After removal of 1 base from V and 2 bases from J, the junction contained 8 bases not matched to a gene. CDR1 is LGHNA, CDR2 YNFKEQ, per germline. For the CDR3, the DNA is TGTGCCAGCAGCCAAGGGACTAGCGGGAGGTCCAGGTACACAGATACGCAGTATTTT. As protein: CASSQGTSGRSRYTDTQYF.

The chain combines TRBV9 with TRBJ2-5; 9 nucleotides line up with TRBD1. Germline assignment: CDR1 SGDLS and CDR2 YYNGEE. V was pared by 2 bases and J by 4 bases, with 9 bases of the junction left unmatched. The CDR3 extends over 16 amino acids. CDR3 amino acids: CASSVGTGFIGETQYF. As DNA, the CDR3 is TGTGCCAGCAGCGTCGGGACAGGGTTTATCGGAGAGACCCAGTACTTC.